This is a list of T cell receptor beta chains from one sample in a study of blood T cell repertoires in COVID-19. The method was immunoSEQ multiplex PCR; TCRdb's version includes in-frame clones alone and lacks a portion of them. The table has some 120,000 clones, more than 70% seen once; the top ten hold approximately 3.6%. The specimen sequenced was peripheral blood. The receptor set was obtained from an older woman with acute or convalescent COVID-19. Both conserved end residues are part of each CDR3. The D gene is left open where the match is weak. Part of the rows lack a size; the others show once, few, many or a class for expanded clones.

>TRBJ2-3|TRBD1|TRBV3-1/TRBV3-2|.
TGTGCCAGCAGCCCCGGGACAGGGGGCCATACTAGCACAGATACGCAGTATTTT
CASSPGTGGHTSTDTQYF
>TRBJ2-7|.|TRBV2|.
TGTGCCAGCACTCGTTATAGCTCCTACGAGCAGTACTTC
CASTRYSSYEQYF
>TRBJ2-5|TRBD2|TRBV29-1|.
TGCAGCGTCGGCGGACTAGCGGGATTGGAGACCCAGTACTTC
CSVGGLAGLETQYF
>TRBJ2-1|.|TRBV4-2|few
TGTGCCAGCAGCCAAGCAGATGGGGAGACCTACAATGAGCAGTTCTTC
CASSQADGETYNEQFF
>TRBJ1-5|.|TRBV19|.
TGTGCCAGTAGTACGGACCTCGCTTCAGGGAATCAGCCCCAGCATTTT
CASSTDLASGNQPQHF
>TRBJ1-6|.|TRBV6-1|.
TGTGCCAGCAGTGAAAGAATAGCCCCTGGATATTCACCCCTCCACTTT
CASSERIAPGYSPLHF
>TRBJ1-5|.|TRBV9|.
TGTGCCAGCAGCGTTACAGGTTCAGGGCAGCCCCAGCATTTT
CASSVTGSGQPQHF
>TRBJ2-2|.|TRBV7-9|.
TGTGCCAGCAGCTTACGCCTGGGGGGGCCGAACACCGGGGAGCTGTTTTTT
CASSLRLGGPNTGELFF
>TRBJ1-1|TRBD1|TRBV5-1|.
TGCGCCAGCAGCGTGACAGGGTCGAACACTGAAGCTTTCTTT
CASSVTGSNTEAFF
>TRBJ2-5|TRBD2|TRBV5-1|.
TGCGCCAGCAGCTTGGGGTCTAGCGGCAGGGAGACCCAGTACTTC
CASSLGSSGRETQYF
>TRBJ2-3|TRBD1|TRBV5-1|.
TGCGCCAGCAGCGGAGGGTGGACAGGGTCAAAAGATACGCAGTATTTT
CASSGGWTGSKDTQYF
>TRBJ1-2|.|TRBV12-3/TRBV12-4|.
TGTGCCAGCACCGTGGGGGGTCCCTATGGCTACACCTTC
CASTVGGPYGYTF
>TRBJ1-5|TRBD1|TRBV19|.
TGTGCCAGTAGGGAGGACAGGGCAAGCAATCAGCCCCAGCATTTT
CASREDRASNQPQHF
>TRBJ2-2|TRBD1|TRBV3-1/TRBV3-2|few
TGTGCCAGCAGCCAGACAGGGGGGACCGGGGAGCTGTTTTTT
CASSQTGGTGELFF
>TRBJ2-2|.|TRBV3-1/TRBV3-2|few
TGTGCCAGCAGCCAAATTTCCGGGACCGGGGAGCTGTTTTTT
CASSQISGTGELFF
>TRBJ1-5|.|TRBV10-2|.
TGCGCCAGCAGTGATAGCTACGATCAGCCCCAGCATTTT
CASSDSYDQPQHF
>TRBJ2-7|TRBD2|TRBV5-1|.
TGCGCCAGCAGCCCCGCTAGCGGGCGCCCCTACGAGCAGTACTTC
CASSPASGRPYEQYF
>TRBJ2-1|.|TRBV7-9|once
TGTGCCAGCAGCTTAGTGGGTCAGGGTAGGTTCTTC
CASSLVGQGRFF
>TRBJ1-5|.|TRBV28|.
TGTGCCAGCAGTCTGAGAAGAGATCAGCCCCAGCATTTT
CASSLRRDQPQHF
>TRBJ1-5|.|TRBV10-3|.
TGTGCCATCTCCTCAGATAGCAATCAGCCCCAGCATTTT
CAISSDSNQPQHF
>TRBJ2-7|TRBD2|TRBV29-1|few
TGCAGCGTTGAATACCTAGCGGGGTCCTACGAGCAGTACTTC
CSVEYLAGSYEQYF
>TRBJ2-7|TRBD2|TRBV5-4|.
TGTGCCAGCAGCACACGGACTAGCGGCTATATCCACGAGCAGTACTTC
CASSTRTSGYIHEQYF
>TRBJ1-2|.|TRBV2|.
TGTGCCAGCAGTGCCCGCCATGGGGGGGGAGGTAACTATGGCTACACCTTC
CASSARHGGGGNYGYTF
>TRBJ1-2|.|TRBV28|.
TGTGCCAGCAGCCAACGAGGGTTTGGCTACACCTTC
CASSQRGFGYTF
>TRBJ2-5|TRBD2|TRBV11-3|.
TGTGCCAGCAGCTTAGGATCTAGCGGGATTGAGGCCCAGTACTTC
CASSLGSSGIEAQYF
>TRBJ2-5|.|TRBV15|.
TGTGCCACCAGCAGAGACACGGAGGAGACCCAGTACTTC
CATSRDTEETQYF
>TRBJ1-6|TRBD1|TRBV27|.
TGTGCCAGCAGTCGAGGGACAGGGGGCCTCTATAATTCACCCCTCCACTTT
CASSRGTGGLYNSPLHF
>TRBJ1-2|.|TRBV7-2|once
TGTGCCAGCAGCTTAGGTCTCCAGGGGTACTATGGCTACACCTTC
CASSLGLQGYYGYTF
>TRBJ1-1|TRBD1|TRBV5-1|.
TGCGCCAGCAGCTTGAGAGGCGGCAGGACAGGGGACTCAATGAACACTGAAGCTTTCTTT
CASSLRGGRTGDSMNTEAFF
>TRBJ1-2|TRBD1|TRBV10-3|.
TGTGCCATCAGCGTTGGACAGGAGGGTGGCTACACCTTC
CAISVGQEGGYTF
>TRBJ2-2|.|TRBV11-2|.
TGTGCCAGCAGAGTGGGACACTCGAACACCGGGGAGCTGTTTTTT
CASRVGHSNTGELFF
>TRBJ2-3|.|TRBV5-4|.
TGTGCCAGCAGCGCCGAACACAGAGATACGCAGTATTTT
CASSAEHRDTQYF
>TRBJ1-1|TRBD1|TRBV6-5|.
TGTGCCAGCAGAAGACAGGGAAGCACTGAAGCTTTCTTT
CASRRQGSTEAFF
>TRBJ2-1|.|TRBV6-5|few
TGTGCCAGCAGAAGGAGCGGAACGGGGAATGAGCAGTTCTTC
CASRRSGTGNEQFF
>TRBJ1-1|.|TRBV6-5|.
TGTGCCAGCAGTTCCTCGGGGGGGGGAACTGAAGCTTTCTTT
CASSSSGGGTEAFF
>TRBJ2-3|TRBD2|TRBV6-1|.
TGTGCCAGCAGTGAAGGCGGGAGCAGCACAGATACGCAGTATTTT
CASSEGGSSTDTQYF
>TRBJ1-1|TRBD1|TRBV7-8|.
TGTGCCAGCAGCTTCCGTCTAAGGGGGCTGAGCACTGAAGCTTTCTTT
CASSFRLRGLSTEAFF
>TRBJ2-1|.|TRBV9|.
TGTGCCAGCAGCGGGGAGGCCGAGACCTACAATGAGCAGTTCTTC
CASSGEAETYNEQFF
>TRBJ1-5|.|TRBV5-5|few
TGTGCCAGCAGCCCGGTGAACGAACAGGGCCATTTCTACAATCAGCCCCAGCATTTT
CASSPVNEQGHFYNQPQHF
>TRBJ2-3|TRBD2|TRBV7-9|.
TGTGCCAGCAGCCCTGGACTAGCGGGAGTGAATACGCAGTATTTT
CASSPGLAGVNTQYF
>TRBJ1-3|TRBD1|TRBV4-2|.
TGTGCCAGCAGCCAAGAATTAGTCGGACAGGGAAGAATAAGCTCTGGAAACACCATATATTTT
CASSQELVGQGRISSGNTIYF
>TRBJ2-1|TRBD2|TRBV23-1|.
TGCGCCAGCAAGGGGCAGACGGGAGAAAAAGCGGGATCCTACAATGAGCAGTTCTTC
CASKGQTGEKAGSYNEQFF
>TRBJ1-2|.|TRBV29-1|.
TGCAGCGTTGAAGTAAGGGGCCAGGGCTACACCTTC
CSVEVRGQGYTF
>TRBJ2-1|TRBD2|TRBV5-4|.
TGTGCCAGCAGCCCCTTGGGGCGGGAGGCGTTCAATGAGCAGTTCTTC
CASSPLGREAFNEQFF
>TRBJ1-2|TRBD1|TRBV7-2|.
TGTGCCAGCAGCTTAGCTCACACAGGGGGCATCTATGGCTACACCTTC
CASSLAHTGGIYGYTF
>TRBJ1-2|.|TRBV30|.
TGTGCCTGGAAGACAGAAAAATATGGCTACACCTTC
CAWKTEKYGYTF
>TRBJ2-3|.|TRBV7-3|once
TGTGCCAGCAGCTTAACCCTGACAAGCCCAGATACGCAGTATTTT
CASSLTLTSPDTQYF
>TRBJ2-1|.|TRBV24-1|.
TGTGCCACCAGTGACTCCGGGACAGAGCAGTTCTTC
CATSDSGTEQFF
>TRBJ2-7|TRBD2|TRBV28|.
TGTGCCTCCCGGACTAGCGGGTACGAGCAGTACTTC
CASRTSGYEQYF
>TRBJ1-5|.|TRBV2|.
TGTGCCAGCAGTGCTCGGGCAGGGGGCAATCAGCCCCAGCATTTT
CASSARAGGNQPQHF